What follows are 24 T cell receptor beta chains derived from one specimen sequenced in a study of blood T cell repertoires in COVID-19. Using immunoSEQ multiplex PCR, the repertoire was profiled, and TCRdb retains in-frame clones only, with some absent. The sample lists about 120,000 clones, approximately 87% occurring once. Material for sequencing was peripheral blood. These TCRs come from a man aged 60 to 69 with acute or convalescent COVID-19.

J is TRBJ2-7 and V is TRBV7-2; 16 positions agree with TRBD2. Germline V gene lookup returns CDR1 SGHTA and CDR2 FQGNSA. The CDR3 is 19 amino acids. V lost 5 bases and J lost 1; bases outside the gene matches: 11. CDR3 nucleotides: TGTGCCAGCAGCAATGTGGGGACTAGCGGGAGGGCCAGTTCCTACGAGCAGTACTTC. Protein sequence: CASSNVGTSGRASSYEQYF.

About this clone itself: At one end the junction does not follow the germline gene, possibly because of a read error. V usage is TRBV5-6 and J usage is TRBJ2-1; 9 bases align to TRBD1. Germline-derived CDR1 and CDR2 are SGHDT and YYEEEE. The CDR3 sequence is 14 residues long. The CDR3 bases are TGTGCCAGCAGCGGACAGGGGTCGGGTAATGGGCAGTTCTTC. Amino acids: CASSGQGSGNGQFF.

This chain connects TRBV7-2 to TRBJ2-4; possible D gene TRBD2, 6 bases. The germline V gene encodes CDR1 SGHTA and CDR2 FQGNSA. Trimming took off 1 base at V and 8 bases at J, with 9 bases between the two ends. The CDR3 runs 13 residues. This CDR3 is CASSLVGGDIQYF. CDR3 in DNA: TGTGCCAGCAGCTTAGTCGGAGGGGACATTCAGTACTTC.

The chain recombines TRBV5-8 with TRBJ2-7, with TRBD1 matching 9 bases. Losses at the gene ends were 4 bases for V and 3 bases for J; bases not matched to a gene: 8. CDR1 and CDR2 (germline): SGHTS, YDEGEE. The CDR3 has 15 residues. As DNA, the CDR3 is TGTGCCAGCAGCAGACGGGACAGGGTGAACTACGAGCAGTACTTC. Translating gives CASSRRDRVNYEQYF.

This chain uses TRBV28 with TRBJ2-7, with 10 bases lining up with TRBD2. This CDR3 is built from 14 residues. Germline trimming cut 8 bases from V and 7 bases from J; bases unmatched to any gene: 11. CDR1 is MDHEN and CDR2 is SYDVKM in the germline V gene. CDR3 loop: CASWEAGGPIEQYF. The CDR3 DNA reads TGTGCCAGCTGGGAAGCGGGAGGGCCTATTGAGCAGTACTTC.

This CDR3 reads CATARGAAEQFF. Written as DNA, the CDR3 is TGTGCCACCGCGCGGGGCGCGGCTGAGCAGTTCTTC. The chain joins TRBV24-1 to TRBJ2-1, with D tentatively TRBD2 (6 bases). Germline V CDR1 and CDR2: KGHDR, SFDVKD. Trimming cost V 9 bases and J 9 bases, with 14 bases left between them. The CDR3 totals 12 residues.

The chain combines TRBV6-4 with TRBJ2-7; 10 bases are a match to TRBD2. The V and J ends lost 6 bases and 7 bases, in that order; junction bases with no gene match: 21. The CDR3 has 18 residues. In germline, CDR1 is MRHNA, CDR2 SNTAGT. The chain's CDR3 is CASRRTANPSGRNREQYF. CDR3 in DNA: TGTGCCAGCAGGAGGACAGCCAACCCTAGCGGGAGAAATAGGGAGCAGTACTTC.

The genes are TRBV30 and TRBJ2-7; 8 bases match TRBD1. V was pared by 0 bases and J by 5 bases, with 9 bases of the junction left unmatched. Germline V lookup: CDR1 GTSNPN, CDR2 SVGIG (reference sequence). The length of the CDR3 is 15 residues. This CDR3 reads CAWSVPGPGGNEQYF. The CDR3 DNA is TGTGCCTGGAGTGTACCAGGTCCAGGGGGCAACGAGCAGTACTTC.

This sequence joins TRBV18 and TRBJ2-4, with unresolved D. V lost 3 bases, J lost 0 bases, and 6 bases lay in between. There are 14 residues in the CDR3. In germline, CDR1 is KGHSH, CDR2 LQKENI. The CDR3 protein is CASSPLSAKNIQYF. CDR3 DNA: TGTGCCAGCTCACCCCTGTCAGCCAAAAACATTCAGTACTTC. The full variable domain, in which reference TRBV18 and TRBJ2-4 provide the parts outside the CDR3, is NAGVMQNPRHLVRRRGQEARLRCSPMKGHSHVYWYRQLPEEGLKFMVYLQKENIIDESGMPKERFSAEFPKEGPSILRIQQVVRGDSAAYFCASSPLSAKNIQYFGAGTRLSVL.

The rearrangement uses TRBV24-1 and TRBJ2-5, with D possibly TRBD2 on 5 matching bases. Germline V CDR1 and CDR2: KGHDR, SFDVKD. This CDR3 region has 17 residues. Deletions cut 3 bases from V and 1 base from J, with 17 bases between. The CDR3 coding sequence is TGTGCCACCAGTGATAGGGAGACAATCTCCCTCCAAGAGACCCAGTACTTC. Its translation is CATSDRETISLQETQYF.

V usage is TRBV3-1 (or the pseudogene TRBV3-2) and J usage is TRBJ2-5, with TRBD2 identical over 13 bases. The trim removed 2 bases at V and 1 base at J, leaving 4 bases unmatched. Looked up from germline, CDR1 is LGHDT and CDR2 is YNNKEL (reference sequence). The CDR3 extends over 17 amino acids. The chain's CDR3 is CASSQPGLAGSQETQYF. The CDR3 DNA reads as TGTGCCAGCAGCCAACCGGGACTAGCGGGATCCCAAGAGACCCAGTACTTC.

The rearrangement joins TRBV29-1 to TRBJ2-5, with 7 bases matching TRBD1. The V gene's germline CDR1 is SQVTM and CDR2 ANQGSEA. Trimming cost V 5 bases and J 5 bases; bases outside gene matches: 11. This CDR3 has 14 amino acids. The CDR3 DNA reads TGCAGCGTTAATTTCAGGGGGATGGGGGAGACCCAGTACTTC. Amino acid sequence: CSVNFRGMGETQYF.

Turning to this clone: The identical CDR3 is also encoded by other nucleotide sequences in the sample. The chain uses TRBV7-2 and TRBJ2-3; D possibly corresponds to TRBD2 (5 bases). The CDR3 loop spans 15 amino acids. Germline V gene sequence: CDR1 SGHTA, CDR2 FQGNSA. Trimming took off 1 base at V and 2 bases at J, with 10 bases between the two ends. The CDR3 sequence: CASSLVPGNTDTQYF. The DNA of the CDR3 is TGTGCCAGCAGCTTAGTGCCGGGAAACACAGATACGCAGTATTTT.

This sequence joins TRBV7-2 and TRBJ2-7, with 9 bases that match TRBD1. The CDR3 is 14 residues long. The germline CDR1 and CDR2 sequences are SGHTA and FQGNSA. J gave up 4 bases and V 8 bases, and 9 bases lay outside the gene matches. The CDR3 DNA follows: TGTGCCAGCCTGAGGAAGACAGGGGGATACGAGCAGTACTTC. Protein: CASLRKTGGYEQYF.

The V call is TRBV12-3 or TRBV12-4, the J call TRBJ2-7; 7 bases are shared with TRBD2. This CDR3 contains 13 residues. V was clipped by 3 bases and J by 6 bases; unmatched bases: 5. The CDR3, as DNA: TGTGCCAGCAGTTTGGGAGGGACGGGCGAGCAGTACTTC. This codes for CASSLGGTGEQYF.

J is TRBJ1-6 and V is TRBV27, with D possibly TRBD1 on 6 matching bases. This CDR3 comprises 16 residues. The germline gives CDR1 MNHEY, CDR2 SMNVEV (reference sequence). Between the trimmed V and J ends, which lost 5 bases and 0 bases, there was a span of 11 bases. The CDR3 nucleotides are TGTGCCAGCAGTCTGGACAGCAGCTCCTATAATTCACCCCTCCACTTT. Its translation: CASSLDSSSYNSPLHF.

The chain carries TRBV11-2 and TRBJ1-2; D gene ambiguous. The CDR3 runs 15 residues. Per the germline V gene, CDR1 is SGHAT and CDR2 is FQNNGV. Trimming took off 4 bases at V and 6 bases at J, with 18 bases between the two ends. CDR3 sequence reads: CASSYPERARDGYTF. The CDR3 DNA is TGTGCCAGCAGCTACCCGGAGAGGGCTCGGGATGGCTACACCTTC.

V gene TRBV27 combines with J gene TRBJ2-5, with 7 positions matching TRBD2. This CDR3 contains 14 residues. Unmatched junction bases numbered 8, after V lost 5 bases and J lost 5 bases. The germline V gene has CDR1 MNHEY and CDR2 SMNVEV (reference sequence). Written as DNA, the CDR3 is TGTGCCAGCAGTACATGGGGGGGTGAGGAGACCCAGTACTTC. This gives the protein CASSTWGGEETQYF.

The CDR3 loop is CASSPGLNYEQYF. The CDR3 bases are TGCGCCAGCAGCCCGGGACTAAACTACGAGCAGTACTTC. The J gene is TRBJ2-7, the V gene TRBV5-1; 7 bases match TRBD2. This CDR3 spans 13 amino acids. Germline CDR1 is SGHRS and CDR2 is YFSETQ. V dropped 4 bases and J dropped 3; count of bases not matched to a gene: 4.

For the CDR3, the DNA is TGTGCCAGCCGGGACAGGCGCTCTGGAAACACCATATATTTT. Protein product: CASRDRRSGNTIYF. The gene calls are TRBV19 and TRBJ1-3; 8 bases fit TRBD1. V lost 9 bases to trimming and J lost 0 bases; unmatched junction nucleotides: 4. CDR1 and CDR2 (germline): LNHDA, SQIVND (reference sequence). CDR3 length: 14 residues.

The rearrangement links TRBV2 to TRBJ1-5; D is unresolved. The CDR3 runs to 14 residues. Trimming left V 3 bases short and J 5 bases short, with 11 bases between. Germline V gene lookup returns CDR1 SNHLY and CDR2 FYNNEI. The DNA for the CDR3 is TGTGCCAGCAGTGACGTTTCGGGGTATCAGCCCCAGCATTTT. Translation: CASSDVSGYQPQHF.

This chain links TRBV5-4 with TRBJ1-4, with 8 bases aligning to TRBD1. CDR3 length: 15 amino acids. Germline lookup yields CDR1 SGHNT and CDR2 YYREEE (reference sequence). V gave up 4 bases and J gave up 3 bases; unmatched junction bases: 5. The CDR3 region has the DNA TGTGCCAGCAGCAGTCAGGGGGCGGCTAATGAAAAACTGTTTTTT. Its translation: CASSSQGAANEKLFF.

A few counts support this clone. The rearrangement uses TRBV10-3 and TRBJ2-7; a weak D match, TRBD1 (5 bases). Trimming stripped 4 bases from V and 0 bases from J, with 7 bases between. Germline loops: CDR1 ENHRY, CDR2 SYGVKD. The length of the CDR3 is 13 residues. The CDR3 reads CAISGDSSYEQYF. CDR3 coding DNA: TGTGCCATCAGTGGAGACAGCTCCTACGAGCAGTACTTC.

The CDR3: CASSPSGLVNEQFF. The CDR3 DNA reads as TGTGCCAGCAGCCCTTCGGGACTAGTCAATGAGCAGTTCTTC. V is TRBV7-9 and J is TRBJ2-1; 8 bases are a match to TRBD2. V lost 5 bases and J lost 6; bases outside the gene matches: 6. Germline V lookup: CDR1 SEHNR, CDR2 FQNEAQ (reference sequence). CDR3 length: 14 amino acids. The variable domain in full, with the rest retrieved from reference TRBV7-9 and TRBJ2-1, is DTGVSQNPRHKITKRGQNVTFRCDPISEHNRLYWYRQTLGQGPEFLTYFQNEAQLEKSRLLSDRFSAERPKGSFSTLEIQRTEQGDSAMYLCASSPSGLVNEQFFGPGTRLTVL.